One T cell receptor beta chain is described in this entry. In this sample, this clone turned up a few times. Which antigen it targets is not known. The sample holds no much larger clone one base away, and base qualities are not on file. These data belong to a study of blood T cell repertoires in COVID-19 (dated by TCRdb to between 2020 and 2021). Context from the whole study: Samples from collaborators originated in the United States, Italy and Spain and spanned both the acute and convalescent phases of COVID-19. The material from the prospective study consisted of cDNA or gDNA derived from T cells, B-cell-depleted T cells, or PBMCs. The dataset comprised deeply sampled blood TCRbeta repertoires from subjects exposed to, actively infected with, or recovered from COVID-19. The repertoires were released in a freely available public database intended as a resource for research on the immune response to SARS-CoV-2. The samples were drawn from the first 160 participants of the ongoing ImmuneRACE study and from 1,254 subjects provided by 6 global collaborators. A de-identified subject ID, COVID-19 status, age in years and sex were almost always included in the sample metadata. HLA class I and class II types, where available, came from metadata supplied by the sample provider rather than from assay-based typing. Paper-wide results and their limitations: How much clinical and demographic metadata was included differed by source and by participant, and the metadata was provided uncurated.

The immunoSEQ Assay, a bias-controlled multiplex PCR, was used to amplify TCRbeta CDR3 regions from genomic DNA. On the authors' methods: Nucleated cell counts per sample were estimated from amplification of reference gene primers within the assay. To quantify the absolute abundance of each unique TCRbeta CDR3 rearrangement, sequence reads were collapsed and filtered. Productive Simpson clonality was computed per sample as the square root of Simpson's diversity index over productive rearrangements. TCRdb's version of the immuneACCESS table is confined to in-frame rearrangements and falls short of the full clone set. An unresolved V gene accounts for under half of the shortfall where checked; the remainder is of unknown origin. V and J calls and clone size follow that table, whereas D and trimming were derived from the DNA. A total of about 320,000 clones appear in this sample, 85% to 90% of them only once. 8% to 13% of the sample is in the top ten clones.

In the prospective study, participants were about 18 to 89 years old, resided in around 25 geographic areas of the United States, and were enrolled through a virtual design. Cohort assignment in the prospective study relied on participant-reported clinical history from a screening survey and a study questionnaire. Recovered participants in ImmuneRACE Cohort 3 were defined by two consecutive negative NP/OP PCR tests, clearance by a healthcare professional, or resolution of symptoms. Mobile phlebotomists in the prospective study collected whole blood, serum and a nasopharyngeal or oropharyngeal swab from every participant. Over a roughly 2-month period, participants in the prospective study had the option of providing additional blood draws and questionnaires. Prospective study blood samples were shipped either frozen or at room temperature before DNA extraction. The CDR3 has 17 amino acids, counting the end cysteine and phenylalanine. The sequence is cut down to CDR3 DNA, 51 bases in frame from base 1. At the junction V is shortened by 0 bases and J by 3 bases; bases outside the gene matches: 7. CDR1 and CDR2 are drawn from the germline V gene: SGHDT, YYEEEE.

The sample taken for sequencing was PBMCs or T cells enriched from blood (not recorded which). The chain is made from TRBV5-6 and TRBJ1-3, and 9 junction bases match TRBD1. The sequence derives from a woman aged 18-29 years who had recovered from COVID-19. The CDR3 here reads CASSLVTTGGVGNTIYF. The DNA sequence follows: TGTGCCAGCAGCTTGGTCACGACAGGGGGAGTTGGAAACACCATATATTTT.